This record covers a single T cell receptor (beta chain). Its target is unknown. This CDR3 region has 15 residues. The germline CDR1 and CDR2 sequences are ENHRY and SYGVKD. Unmatched junction bases numbered 4, after V lost 3 bases and J lost 2 bases. The entry originates in a study of cytomegalovirus exposure and HLA in healthy donors. About the research overall: From HLA-typed donors, an early data release held approximately 85 million unique TCRs. Whole-study findings and limits: Follow-up analysis later connected one missense variant in DCLRE1C with trimming of TCR beta V- and J-genes. It was reported in a later analysis that an Asian-associated ancestry cluster showed fewer N-insertions than the 666-donor mean. As was reported, the HLA-A and HLA-B alleles of most subjects were accurately predicted from TCR beta sequences.

The PCR used 60 Vbeta and 13 Jbeta primers. The table came from immunoSEQ multiplex PCR; TCRdb's copy has only in-frame clones and leaves some out. This sample carries about 94,000 clones, over 65% of them seen once, and the ten largest clones take 10%. The sequence was collected from a human donor in good health. V gene TRBV10-3 combines with J gene TRBJ2-7, with 10 bases matching TRBD2. Sequencing was carried out using PBMCs. CDR3 region: CAISDGLAVTYEQYF. CDR3 in DNA: TGTGCCATCAGTGACGGACTAGCGGTAACCTACGAGCAGTACTTC.